The 7 T cell receptor beta chains below were found in one sample sequenced in a study of PD-1 blockade in mismatch repair-deficient tumors. The repertoire was sequenced with immunoSEQ multiplex PCR; TCRdb's copy has only in-frame clones and lacks some. The repertoire has around 68,000 clones, around 73% of them found once; the top ten carry 4.5% to 7%. Sequencing used peripheral blood, obtained 2 weeks after starting pembrolizumab. The receptor set was obtained from an adult with mismatch repair-deficient cancer.

This sequence joins TRBV27 and TRBJ1-2; D call uncertain. The CDR3 runs to 13 residues. V dropped 0 bases and J dropped 7 bases, with 9 bases sitting between them. Germline assignment: CDR1 MNHEY and CDR2 SMNVEV (reference sequence). This CDR3 reads CASSLSPEAGYTF. The CDR3 DNA sequence: TGTGCCAGCAGTTTATCCCCCGAGGCTGGCTACACCTTC.

Only a few counts were recorded for this clone. The CDR3 sequence: CASSSPSQGASTEAFF. In nucleotides, the CDR3 is TGTGCCAGCAGCTCGCCTTCGCAGGGGGCGAGCACTGAAGCTTTCTTT. The rearrangement links TRBV5-8 to TRBJ1-1; TRBD1 agrees at 8 bases. Germline-derived CDR1 and CDR2 are SGHTS and YDEGEE. This CDR3 is built from 16 residues. The trim removed 3 bases at V and 4 bases at J, leaving 11 bases unmatched.

The V call is TRBV18, the J call TRBJ2-1, with 7 nucleotides matching TRBD2. J was trimmed by 3 bases and V by 8 bases; bases with no gene match: 4. Germline values: CDR1 KGHSH, CDR2 LQKENI. The CDR3 totals 13 residues. DNA of the CDR3: TGTGCCAGCCTAAGCGGGAACTACAATGAGCAGTTCTTC. Its translation is CASLSGNYNEQFF.

The chain couples TRBV10-3 to TRBJ2-1, with TRBD1 as a possible D gene (7 bases). The CDR3 extends over 13 amino acids. CDR1 is ENHRY and CDR2 is SYGVKD in the germline V gene. Deletions cut 4 bases from V and 8 bases from J, with 12 bases between. The CDR3 spells CAISVTGEDEQFF. The CDR3 bases are TGTGCCATCAGTGTAACAGGGGAGGATGAGCAGTTCTTC.

The rearrangement joins TRBV25-1 to TRBJ1-2; D gene uncertain. This CDR3 is built from 14 residues. Germline CDR1 reads MGHDK; CDR2 reads SYGVNS. V lost 4 bases and J lost 0, with 9 bases in between. CDR3 sequence reads: CASSARVANYGYTF. Here the CDR3 DNA reads TGTGCCAGCAGTGCTAGGGTAGCTAACTATGGCTACACCTTC.

This clone was detected a few times. This chain's CDR3 is CAWSVNSNQPQHF. The CDR3 DNA follows: TGTGCCTGGAGTGTGAACTCCAATCAGCCCCAGCATTTT. This chain links TRBV30 with TRBJ1-5; D is undetermined. This CDR3 comprises 13 residues. Trimming shortened V by 0 bases and J by 3 bases, and 6 bases separated the two germline ends. Germline loops: CDR1 GTSNPN, CDR2 SVGIG (reference sequence).

The chain links TRBV29-1 to TRBJ1-1, with TRBD1 as a possible D gene (6 bases). This CDR3 region has 13 residues. Trimming removed 6 bases at V and 2 bases at J, with 13 bases between. Looked up from germline, CDR1 is SQVTM and CDR2 is ANQGSEA. The CDR3 coding sequence is TGCAGCGTCGGAAGGGGGGGAAACACTGAAGCTTTCTTT. It yields the protein CSVGRGGNTEAFF.